This paragraph reports one TCR beta chain. There are a few counts of this clonotype. Its binding antigen is unknown. Base qualities were left out, and no much larger clone turns up one base away. These data originate in a study of draining lymph node invasion in breast cancer (dated by TCRdb to the early 2020s). Regarding the complete study: Histology and cytokeratin immunohistochemistry were used to diagnose nodal metastasis, and EpCAM/CD45 flow cytometry was used to confirm the diagnosis. A separate targeted assay used bulk TCR-beta CDR3 sequencing to compare sorted memory regulatory T cells with memory conventional CD4 T cells across breast cancer tissues. The separate targeted TCR sequencing included lymph nodes from five patients, and primary tumors were also sequenced for three of those five patients. Matched non-invaded and tumor-invaded tumor-draining lymph nodes plus the primary tumor were contributed by each patient, with both Treg and Tconv subsets profiled. Study-wide findings and limitations: Per tissue, roughly 12-25% of Treg TCRs were found to be shared with Tconvs, and this sharing was interpreted as suggesting peripheral Treg induction. Detection of some of the top 100 tumor clones in both invaded and non-invaded nodes suggests recirculation between tumor and draining nodes. According to the targeted TCR-seq data, Tregs appeared to be more clonally expanded than Tconvs in every tissue, and both subsets had lower diversity in tumor than in lymph nodes. Shared TCRs between Treg and Tconv subsets were considered suggestive but not proof of common clonal origin. The data could not determine whether Treg conversion took place in a particular organ or whether converted Tregs recirculated between nodes and tumor. The tumor top-100 clone tracking analysis could be carried out in only two patients.

Preparation of the library involved bulk RNA-seq. Sequencing relied on an Illumina HiSeq 2500. Under the source paper's analysis protocol: In the separate targeted TCR-seq dataset, CDR3 sequences were extracted from raw reads and quantified using MiXCR version 2.1.5 with default parameters. In the separate targeted TCR-seq dataset, TCR-beta clones were defined by the combination of V gene, J gene and CDR3 sequence. For the separate targeted TCR-seq dataset, clones with fewer than three counts were filtered out, after which only the 90% most strongly expressed clones in each sample were kept. For each tissue in the separate targeted TCR-seq dataset, Treg-Tconv overlap was calculated by dividing the number of shared clones by the total number of Treg clones and multiplying by 100. In-frame beta chains were kept once TCRdb had trimmed the public reads at Q25 with fastp and called clones with MiXCR. Rows with one shared CDR3 protein collapse into an entry with the most common genes and DNA. The V and J calls, along with clone size, are taken from TCRdb and not from the paper's own processing. The sample table shows 2,000 to 3,000 distinct CDR3 sequences, and around 67% are seen once. In total, the top ten clones hold around 3% of the sample.

The CDR3 runs 15 amino acids, cysteine and phenylalanine included. CDR3 DNA only is kept here, 45 bases in frame from base 1. V has 5 bases trimmed and J has 5 bases trimmed; junction bases matching no gene number 8. CDR1 MNHEY and CDR2 SMNVEV were looked up in the germline V gene (reference sequence). Memory regulatory T cells were sorted as CD4+ CD45RA- CD25high cells. Each tumor-draining lymph node was classified as non-invaded if metastatic tumor cells were absent and as invaded if metastatic tumor cells were present. T cells were pre-enriched with a Miltenyi Pan T Cell isolation kit before staining and sorting. Immunohistochemistry for estrogen receptor, progesterone receptor, HER2 and Ki-67 was used to characterize the primary tumors. Fresh surgical tissue was processed within a few hours after surgery by cutting into small fragments. The tissue fragments were digested enzymatically for about 20 minutes with Liberase TL plus DNase and were then passed through a 40-micrometer strainer. After DAPI live/dead staining, cells were sorted on a BD FACS Aria II, reaching roughly 96-99% purity. Sorted cells were lysed in TCL buffer, and RNA was purified with a Norgen Single Cell RNA purification kit including DNase treatment.

This TCR derives from a female donor with luminal breast cancer. The sample was sorted memory Tregs from a lymph node. The cell subset or site label here, explained by the study, means: CD45RA-negative sorted CD4+ T cells (memory Tconv or effector/memory Treg). The rearranged segments are TRBV27 and TRBJ2-5; 10 bases in between match TRBD2. The CDR3 protein sequence reads: CASSHLAGGEETQYF. The DNA sequence follows: TGTGCCAGCAGTCACTTAGCGGGGGGAGAGGAGACCCAGTACTTC.